The rows below give T cell receptor beta chains drawn from one sample of a study of cytomegalovirus exposure and HLA in healthy donors. Assay used: immunoSEQ multiplex PCR; TCRdb lists only in-frame clones, some missing. The table records approximately 100,000 clones, about 70% of them present only once. Sequencing used PBMCs. These receptors all stem from a man between 45 and 60 years old in good health and CMV-seropositive. The CDR3 runs from the conserved cysteine through the conserved F or W. Each record gives: CDR3 length, V gene, J gene, D gene, clone size, CDR3 protein, CDR3 DNA. A D gene is named only where the DNA matches it firmly. The listing skips clone size in some rows; elsewhere it reads once, few, many or a size class.

CDR3 length: 13
V gene: TRBV10-1
J gene: TRBJ1-1
D gene: -
clone size: -
CDR3 protein: CASPGGAKTEAFF
CDR3 DNA: TGCGCCAGCCCCGGGGGGGCAAAGACTGAAGCTTTCTTT

CDR3 length: 11
V gene: TRBV10-1
J gene: TRBJ2-7
D gene: -
clone size: -
CDR3 protein: CASSDSGEQYF
CDR3 DNA: TGCGCCAGCAGTGACTCGGGGGAGCAGTACTTC

CDR3 length: 15
V gene: TRBV10-2
J gene: TRBJ2-1
D gene: TRBD2
clone size: few
CDR3 protein: CASRTSGHLGDEQFF
CDR3 DNA: TGCGCCAGCAGGACTAGCGGGCATCTTGGGGATGAGCAGTTCTTC

CDR3 length: 15
V gene: TRBV5-4
J gene: TRBJ1-2
D gene: TRBD1
clone size: few
CDR3 protein: CASSQDRNSNYGYTF
CDR3 DNA: TGTGCCAGCAGCCAGGACAGGAATTCTAACTATGGCTACACCTTC

CDR3 length: 17
V gene: TRBV2
J gene: TRBJ2-3
D gene: TRBD2
clone size: -
CDR3 protein: CASSDGLAGGRTDTQYF
CDR3 DNA: TGTGCCAGCAGTGATGGGCTAGCGGGAGGGCGGACAGATACGCAGTATTTT

CDR3 length: 13
V gene: TRBV15
J gene: TRBJ1-5
D gene: -
clone size: few
CDR3 protein: CATSRDQGQPQHF
CDR3 DNA: TGTGCCACCAGCAGAGATCAGGGCCAGCCCCAGCATTTT

CDR3 length: 15
V gene: TRBV2
J gene: TRBJ1-1
D gene: -
clone size: few
CDR3 protein: CASSAWAPMNTEAFF
CDR3 DNA: TGTGCCAGCAGTGCCTGGGCACCCATGAACACTGAAGCTTTCTTT

CDR3 length: 15
V gene: TRBV7-2
J gene: TRBJ2-7
D gene: TRBD2
clone size: -
CDR3 protein: CASTPMAGGPYEQYF
CDR3 DNA: TGTGCCAGCACTCCTATGGCGGGAGGGCCCTACGAGCAGTACTTC

CDR3 length: 19
V gene: TRBV9
J gene: TRBJ1-3
D gene: -
clone size: -
CDR3 protein: CASSVEPWEGAVWSNTIYF
CDR3 DNA: TGTGCCAGCAGCGTAGAACCGTGGGAGGGAGCGGTTTGGAGTAACACCATATATTTT

CDR3 length: 16
V gene: TRBV4-2
J gene: TRBJ2-2
D gene: -
clone size: -
CDR3 protein: CASSQEKGQASGELFF
CDR3 DNA: TGTGCCAGCAGCCAAGAAAAGGGGCAGGCTAGCGGGGAGCTGTTTTTT

CDR3 length: 15
V gene: TRBV19
J gene: TRBJ1-1
D gene: -
clone size: few
CDR3 protein: CASSMVPSAYTEAFF
CDR3 DNA: TGTGCCAGTAGTATGGTACCTAGTGCTTACACTGAAGCTTTCTTT

CDR3 length: 14
V gene: TRBV18
J gene: TRBJ1-1
D gene: -
clone size: -
CDR3 protein: CASSLGGENTEAFF
CDR3 DNA: TGTGCCAGCTCTCTGGGAGGGGAGAACACTGAAGCTTTCTTT

CDR3 length: 14
V gene: TRBV18
J gene: TRBJ1-4
D gene: TRBD1
clone size: -
CDR3 protein: CASSPGQENEKLFF
CDR3 DNA: TGTGCCAGCTCACCGGGACAGGAAAATGAAAAACTGTTTTTT

CDR3 length: 19
V gene: TRBV11-3
J gene: TRBJ1-5
D gene: TRBD1
clone size: -
CDR3 protein: CASSYAGGQGGVWEQPQHF
CDR3 DNA: TGTGCCAGCAGCTATGCGGGTGGACAGGGCGGTGTATGGGAGCAGCCCCAGCATTTT

CDR3 length: 14
V gene: TRBV4-1
J gene: TRBJ1-5
D gene: TRBD1
clone size: -
CDR3 protein: CASSDREANQPQHF
CDR3 DNA: TGCGCCAGCAGTGACAGGGAGGCCAATCAGCCCCAGCATTTT

CDR3 length: 14
V gene: TRBV5-8
J gene: TRBJ2-7
D gene: TRBD1
clone size: -
CDR3 protein: CASSQDRDGYEQYF
CDR3 DNA: TGTGCCAGCAGCCAGGACAGGGATGGGTACGAGCAGTACTTC

CDR3 length: 14
V gene: TRBV6-5
J gene: TRBJ2-5
D gene: -
clone size: once
CDR3 protein: CASSKQGKWKTQYF
CDR3 DNA: TGTGCCAGCAGTAAGCAGGGTAAATGGAAGACCCAGTACTTC

CDR3 length: 15
V gene: TRBV18
J gene: TRBJ1-1
D gene: TRBD1
clone size: -
CDR3 protein: CASSPPGQRGTEAFF
CDR3 DNA: TGTGCCAGCTCACCACCGGGACAGCGAGGGACTGAAGCTTTCTTT

CDR3 length: 14
V gene: TRBV30
J gene: TRBJ2-7
D gene: TRBD2
clone size: -
CDR3 protein: CAWTGTSGPYEQYF
CDR3 DNA: TGTGCCTGGACCGGGACTAGCGGCCCCTACGAGCAGTACTTC

CDR3 length: 16
V gene: TRBV11-2
J gene: TRBJ2-3
D gene: -
clone size: -
CDR3 protein: CASSLEEGLGTDTQYF
CDR3 DNA: TGTGCCAGCAGCTTAGAGGAGGGACTCGGCACAGATACGCAGTATTTT

CDR3 length: 13
V gene: TRBV6-1
J gene: TRBJ1-2
D gene: TRBD1
clone size: -
CDR3 protein: CASTRDSNYGYTF
CDR3 DNA: TGTGCCAGCACCAGGGACAGTAACTATGGCTACACCTTC

CDR3 length: 13
V gene: TRBV27
J gene: TRBJ1-1
D gene: -
clone size: -
CDR3 protein: CASSLSGGTEAFF
CDR3 DNA: TGTGCCAGCAGTTTATCAGGGGGCACTGAAGCTTTCTTT

CDR3 length: 15
V gene: TRBV5-1
J gene: TRBJ1-2
D gene: -
clone size: -
CDR3 protein: CASSLGTVQHEGYTF
CDR3 DNA: TGCGCCAGCAGCTTGGGGACAGTCCAACACGAGGGCTACACCTTC

CDR3 length: 15
V gene: TRBV19
J gene: TRBJ1-2
D gene: -
clone size: -
CDR3 protein: CASSMNGARGGGYTF
CDR3 DNA: TGTGCCAGTAGTATGAATGGGGCCCGCGGGGGTGGCTACACCTTC

CDR3 length: 13
V gene: TRBV7-8
J gene: TRBJ2-2
D gene: -
clone size: few
CDR3 protein: CAGLAENTGELFF
CDR3 DNA: TGTGCGGGGCTGGCGGAGAACACCGGGGAGCTGTTTTTT

CDR3 length: 12
V gene: TRBV14
J gene: TRBJ2-5
D gene: -
clone size: -
CDR3 protein: CASSQYLETQYF
CDR3 DNA: TGTGCCAGCAGCCAATATCTCGAGACCCAGTACTTC

CDR3 length: 14
V gene: TRBV10-3
J gene: TRBJ2-7
D gene: TRBD1
clone size: once
CDR3 protein: CAISSTGFSYEQYF
CDR3 DNA: TGTGCCATCAGCTCGACAGGGTTCTCCTACGAGCAGTACTTC

CDR3 length: 14
V gene: TRBV11-2
J gene: TRBJ2-7
D gene: -
clone size: -
CDR3 protein: CASKLSGGKWEQYF
CDR3 DNA: TGTGCCAGCAAATTGAGCGGCGGGAAGTGGGAGCAGTACTTC

CDR3 length: 15
V gene: TRBV7-3
J gene: TRBJ2-2
D gene: -
clone size: -
CDR3 protein: CASSLKGAEGGELFF
CDR3 DNA: TGTGCCAGCAGCTTAAAAGGGGCGGAGGGCGGGGAGCTGTTTTTT